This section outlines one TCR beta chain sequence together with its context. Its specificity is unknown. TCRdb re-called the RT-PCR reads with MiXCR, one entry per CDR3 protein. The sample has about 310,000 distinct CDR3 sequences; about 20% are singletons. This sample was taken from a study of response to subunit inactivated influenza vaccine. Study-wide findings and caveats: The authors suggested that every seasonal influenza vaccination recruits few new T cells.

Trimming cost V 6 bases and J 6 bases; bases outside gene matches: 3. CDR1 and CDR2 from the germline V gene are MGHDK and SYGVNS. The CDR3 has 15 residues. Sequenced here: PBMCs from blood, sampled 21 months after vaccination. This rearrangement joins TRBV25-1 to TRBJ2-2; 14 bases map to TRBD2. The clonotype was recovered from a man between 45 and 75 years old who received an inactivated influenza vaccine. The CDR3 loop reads CASRRTSGRSGELFF. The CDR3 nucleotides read TGTGCCAGCAGAAGGACTAGCGGGAGGTCCGGGGAGCTGTTTTTT.